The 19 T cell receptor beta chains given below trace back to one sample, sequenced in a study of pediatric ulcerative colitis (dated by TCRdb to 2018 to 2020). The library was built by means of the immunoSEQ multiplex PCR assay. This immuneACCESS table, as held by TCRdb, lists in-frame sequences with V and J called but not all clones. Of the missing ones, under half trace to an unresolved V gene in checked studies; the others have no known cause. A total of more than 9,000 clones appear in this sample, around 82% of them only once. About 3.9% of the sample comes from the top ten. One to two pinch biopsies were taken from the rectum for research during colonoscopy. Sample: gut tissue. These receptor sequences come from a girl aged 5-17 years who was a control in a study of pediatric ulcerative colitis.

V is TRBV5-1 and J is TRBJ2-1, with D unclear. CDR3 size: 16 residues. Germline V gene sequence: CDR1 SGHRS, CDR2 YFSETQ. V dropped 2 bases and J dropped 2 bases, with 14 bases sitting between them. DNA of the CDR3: TGCGCCAGCAGCTTAGGTACAGTTTCGGCCTACAATGAGCAGTTCTTC. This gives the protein CASSLGTVSAYNEQFF.

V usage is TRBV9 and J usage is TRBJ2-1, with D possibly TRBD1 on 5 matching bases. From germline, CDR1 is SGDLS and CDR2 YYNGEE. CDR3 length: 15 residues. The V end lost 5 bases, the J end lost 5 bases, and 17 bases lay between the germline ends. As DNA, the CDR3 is TGTGCCAGCAGTTCCCAAAGGACAAGGAACAATGAGCAGTTCTTC. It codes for CASSSQRTRNNEQFF.

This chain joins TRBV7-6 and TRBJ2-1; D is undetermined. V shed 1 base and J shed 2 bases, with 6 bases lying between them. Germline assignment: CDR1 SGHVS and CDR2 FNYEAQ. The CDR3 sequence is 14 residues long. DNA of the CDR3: TGTGCCAGCAGCTTAGGGACCGCCTACAATGAGCAGTTCTTC. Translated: CASSLGTAYNEQFF.

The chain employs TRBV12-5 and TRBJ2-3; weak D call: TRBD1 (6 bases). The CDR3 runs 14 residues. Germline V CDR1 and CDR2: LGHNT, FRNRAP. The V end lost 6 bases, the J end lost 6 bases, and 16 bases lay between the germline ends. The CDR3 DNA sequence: TGTGCTAGTGGACCGGGACATCTGAGGGATACGCAGTATTTT. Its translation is CASGPGHLRDTQYF.

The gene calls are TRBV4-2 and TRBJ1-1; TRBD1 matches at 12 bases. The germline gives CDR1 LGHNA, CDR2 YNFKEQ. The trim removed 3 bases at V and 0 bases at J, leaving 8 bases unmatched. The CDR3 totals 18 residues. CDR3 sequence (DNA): TGTGCCAGCAGCCACATACCGGGACAGGGGGCCCTGAACACTGAAGCTTTCTTT. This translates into CASSHIPGQGALNTEAFF.

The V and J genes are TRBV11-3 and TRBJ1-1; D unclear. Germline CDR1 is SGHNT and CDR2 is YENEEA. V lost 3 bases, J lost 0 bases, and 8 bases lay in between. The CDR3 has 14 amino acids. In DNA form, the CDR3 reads TGTGCCAGCAGCTTCGGACCCATGAACACTGAAGCTTTCTTT. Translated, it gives CASSFGPMNTEAFF. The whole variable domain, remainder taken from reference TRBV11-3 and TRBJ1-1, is EAGVVQSPRYKIIEKKQPVAFWCNPISGHNTLYWYLQNLGQGPELLIRYENEEAVDDSQLPKDRFSAERLKGVDSTLKIQPAELGDSAVYLCASSFGPMNTEAFFGQGTRLTVV.

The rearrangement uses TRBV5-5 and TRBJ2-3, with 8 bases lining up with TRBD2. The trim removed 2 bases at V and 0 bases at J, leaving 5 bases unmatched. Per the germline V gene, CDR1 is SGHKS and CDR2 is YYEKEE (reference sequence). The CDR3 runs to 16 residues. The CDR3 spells CASSLAGRASTDTQYF. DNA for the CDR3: TGTGCCAGCAGCTTAGCCGGGAGGGCAAGCACAGATACGCAGTATTTT.

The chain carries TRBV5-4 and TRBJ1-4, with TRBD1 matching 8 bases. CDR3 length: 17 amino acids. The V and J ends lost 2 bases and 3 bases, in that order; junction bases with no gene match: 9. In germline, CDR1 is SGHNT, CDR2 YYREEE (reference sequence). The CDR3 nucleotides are TGTGCCAGCAGCTTTTTTGCGACAGGGGTGGCTAATGAAAAACTGTTTTTT. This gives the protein CASSFFATGVANEKLFF.

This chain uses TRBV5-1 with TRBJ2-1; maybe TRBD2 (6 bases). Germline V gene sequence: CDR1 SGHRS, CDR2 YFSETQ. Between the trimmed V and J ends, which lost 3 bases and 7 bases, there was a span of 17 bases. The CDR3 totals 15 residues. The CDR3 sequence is CASSSGLGGRNEQFF. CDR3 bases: TGCGCCAGCAGCTCAGGACTCGGTGGGAGGAATGAGCAGTTCTTC.

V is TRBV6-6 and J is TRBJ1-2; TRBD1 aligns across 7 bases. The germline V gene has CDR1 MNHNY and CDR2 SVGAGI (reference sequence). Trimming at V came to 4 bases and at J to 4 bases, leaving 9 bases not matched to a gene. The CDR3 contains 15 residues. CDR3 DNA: TGTGCCAGCAGTTCCTCAGGGGGTGAGGGCTATGGCTACACCTTC. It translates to CASSSSGGEGYGYTF.

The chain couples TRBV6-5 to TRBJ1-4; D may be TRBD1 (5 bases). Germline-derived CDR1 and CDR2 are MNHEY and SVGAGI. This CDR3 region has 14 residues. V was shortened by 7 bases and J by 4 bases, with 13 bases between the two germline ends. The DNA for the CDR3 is TGTGCCAGCACCCAAGACAGCCTTAATGAAAAACTGTTTTTT. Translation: CASTQDSLNEKLFF.

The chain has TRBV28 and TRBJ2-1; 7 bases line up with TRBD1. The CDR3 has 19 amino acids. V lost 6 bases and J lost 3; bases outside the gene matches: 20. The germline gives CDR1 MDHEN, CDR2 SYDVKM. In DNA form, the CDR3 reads TGTGCCAGCAGCAAGTTTGGACAGGTGTTGGGATTGGTCTACAATGAGCAGTTCTTC. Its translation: CASSKFGQVLGLVYNEQFF.

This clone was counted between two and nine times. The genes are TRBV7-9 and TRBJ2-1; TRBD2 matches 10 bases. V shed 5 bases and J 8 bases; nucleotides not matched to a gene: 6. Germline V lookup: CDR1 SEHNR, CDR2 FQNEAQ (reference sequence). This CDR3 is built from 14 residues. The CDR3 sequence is CASSLTSGKDEQFF. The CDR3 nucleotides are TGTGCCAGCAGCCTTACTAGCGGGAAGGATGAGCAGTTCTTC.

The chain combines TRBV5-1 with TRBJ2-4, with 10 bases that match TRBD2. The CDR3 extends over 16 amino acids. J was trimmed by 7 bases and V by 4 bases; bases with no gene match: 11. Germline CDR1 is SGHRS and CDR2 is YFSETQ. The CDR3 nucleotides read TGCGCCAGCAGCCTAAGTGATCTAGCGGGAGTGAACATTCAGTACTTC. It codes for CASSLSDLAGVNIQYF.

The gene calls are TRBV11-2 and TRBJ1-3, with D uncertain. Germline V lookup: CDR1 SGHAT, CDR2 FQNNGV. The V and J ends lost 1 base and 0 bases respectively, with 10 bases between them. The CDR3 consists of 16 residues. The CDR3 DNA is TGTGCCAGCAGCTTAGGTCAGATCTACTCTGGAAACACCATATATTTT. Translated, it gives CASSLGQIYSGNTIYF.

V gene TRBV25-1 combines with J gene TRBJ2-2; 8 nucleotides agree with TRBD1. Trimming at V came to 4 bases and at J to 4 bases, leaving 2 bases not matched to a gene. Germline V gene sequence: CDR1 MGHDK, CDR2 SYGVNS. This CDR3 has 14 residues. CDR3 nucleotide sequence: TGTGCCAGCAGTGGGCAGGGGGCCACCGGGGAGCTGTTTTTT. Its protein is CASSGQGATGELFF.

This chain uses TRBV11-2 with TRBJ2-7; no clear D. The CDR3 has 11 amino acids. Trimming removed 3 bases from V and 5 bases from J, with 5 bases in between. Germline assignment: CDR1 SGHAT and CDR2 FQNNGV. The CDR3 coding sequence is TGTGCCAGCAGCTTTGGAGACGAGCAGTACTTC. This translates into CASSFGDEQYF.

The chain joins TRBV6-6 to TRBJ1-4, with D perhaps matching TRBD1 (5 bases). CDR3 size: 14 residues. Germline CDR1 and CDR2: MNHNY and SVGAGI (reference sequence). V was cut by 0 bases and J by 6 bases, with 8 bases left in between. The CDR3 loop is CASSYSGTDEKLFF. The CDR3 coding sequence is TGTGCCAGCAGTTACTCGGGGACGGATGAAAAACTGTTTTTT.

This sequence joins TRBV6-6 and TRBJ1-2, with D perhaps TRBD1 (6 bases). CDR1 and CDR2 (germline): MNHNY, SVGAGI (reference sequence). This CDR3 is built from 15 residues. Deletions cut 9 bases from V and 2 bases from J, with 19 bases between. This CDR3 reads CASSPGGIWNYGYTF. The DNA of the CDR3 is TGTGCCAGTTCCCCCGGGGGCATTTGGAACTATGGCTACACCTTC.